The following is a T cell receptor beta chain sequence with its context. These data come from a study of blood T cell repertoires in COVID-19. On the study more broadly: Specimens from acute and convalescent COVID-19 originated in the United States, Italy and Spain. PBMCs, B-cell-depleted T cells, or T cells were the source of the cDNA or gDNA that made up the material.

In the source study's methods: The assay estimated nucleated cells by amplifying reference gene primers. The repertoire was sequenced with immunoSEQ multiplex PCR; TCRdb's copy has only in-frame clones and lacks some. V and J calls and clone size are as listed in that table; D and trimming were resolved from the DNA. This table holds approximately 24,000 clones, 94% found once. Sequencing was performed on peripheral blood. The sequence was obtained from a woman aged 45-60 years with active COVID-19.

CDR3 sequence: CASSLDGVIGYTF. CDR3 nucleotide sequence: TGTGCCAGCAGCCTCGACGGAGTCATTGGCTACACCTTC. J is TRBJ1-2 and V is TRBV14; no definite D call. The CDR3 is made up of 13 amino acids. V was trimmed by 4 bases and J by 7 bases, leaving 13 bases between them. From germline, CDR1 is SGHDN and CDR2 FVKESK.